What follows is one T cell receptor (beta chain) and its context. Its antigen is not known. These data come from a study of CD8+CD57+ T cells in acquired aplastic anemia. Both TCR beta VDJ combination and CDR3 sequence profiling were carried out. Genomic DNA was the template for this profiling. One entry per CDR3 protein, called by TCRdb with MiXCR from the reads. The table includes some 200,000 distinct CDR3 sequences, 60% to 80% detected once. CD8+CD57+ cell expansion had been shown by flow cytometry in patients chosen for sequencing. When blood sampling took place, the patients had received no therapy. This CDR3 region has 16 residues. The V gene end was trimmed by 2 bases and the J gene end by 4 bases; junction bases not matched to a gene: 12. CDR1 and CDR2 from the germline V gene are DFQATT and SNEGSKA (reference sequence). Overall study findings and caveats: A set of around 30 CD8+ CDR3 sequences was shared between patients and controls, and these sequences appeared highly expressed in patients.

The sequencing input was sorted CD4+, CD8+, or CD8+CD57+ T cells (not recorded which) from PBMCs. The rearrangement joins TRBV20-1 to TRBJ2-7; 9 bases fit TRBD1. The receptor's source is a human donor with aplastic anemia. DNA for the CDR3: TGCAGTGCTAGACCTGAGGACAGGGGAAGAAGGTACGAGCAGTACTTC. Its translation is CSARPEDRGRRYEQYF.